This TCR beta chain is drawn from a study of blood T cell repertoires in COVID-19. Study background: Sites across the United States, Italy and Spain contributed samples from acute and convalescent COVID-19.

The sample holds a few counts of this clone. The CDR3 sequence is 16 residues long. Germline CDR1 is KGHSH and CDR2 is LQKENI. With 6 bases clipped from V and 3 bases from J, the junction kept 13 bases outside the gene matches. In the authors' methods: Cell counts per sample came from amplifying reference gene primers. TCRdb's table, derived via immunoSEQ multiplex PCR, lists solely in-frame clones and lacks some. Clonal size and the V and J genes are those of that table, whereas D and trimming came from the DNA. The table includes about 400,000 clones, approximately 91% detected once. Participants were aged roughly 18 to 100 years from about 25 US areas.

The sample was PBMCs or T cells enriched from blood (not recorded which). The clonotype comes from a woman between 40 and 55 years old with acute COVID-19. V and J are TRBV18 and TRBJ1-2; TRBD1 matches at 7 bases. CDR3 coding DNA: TGTGCCAGCTCCCCTAACAGGGGAAGTAACGACTATGGCTACACCTTC. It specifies CASSPNRGSNDYGYTF.